Listed here is a single TCR beta chain. This clonotype was found many times. Its antigen is unknown. One base away there is no much larger clone; base qualities are not given. Libraries of naive CD8 T cells were built from anywhere between roughly 17,000 and 1,100,000 sorted cells, with 10%, 30% or 50% of the purified RNA used. Naive CD8 T cells were FACS-sorted as CD8+CD4-CCR7+CD45RA+ on a BD FACSAria II into RLT Plus buffer. To test detection sensitivity, Jurkat RNA equal to 9 to 10 TCR copies was added to samples of about 18,000-1,100,000 naive CD8 T cells. CD8 T cells were enriched using RosetteSep CD8+ T Cell Enrichment Cocktail and Ficoll-Paque, and the enriched cells then underwent ACK red cell lysis. This record belongs to a study of molecular identifiers for immune sequencing clone quantification (dated by TCRdb to the late 2010s). In the study overall: For a replicate experiment, RNA from around 20,000 or 100,000 naive CD8 T cells was divided into five aliquots, of which four were sequenced. This methods study used CD8 T cells to benchmark TCR RNA copy counting and molecular-identifier clustering-based TCR repertoire sequencing (MIDCIRS). What the authors observed across the whole study: When barcode sub-clustering was omitted, TCR diversity was inflated by chimeric consensus sequences, with chimeras reaching as high as 47%. Naive libraries contained spiked-in Jurkat TCR RNA (around eleven copies' worth), which is not part of the donor repertoire. In CMV-specific effector cells, clones with more than 20 RNA copies contained over 97% of molecules, whereas in naive cells such clones contained under 1% of molecules. Identical TCR molecules sharing a barcode could cause highly expanded clone sizes to be underestimated. Modeling indicated roughly 3.2 TCR RNA copies recovered per cell, compared with 7.5 to 10 by digital PCR, which implies a capture efficiency of 25% to 35%. Spiked-in Jurkat TCR RNA equal to a single cell's worth was reported to be detectable even within 1,100,000 naive CD8 T cells.

The library was prepared using PCR. Instrument on record: NextSeq 500. Bulk TCR libraries were generated as previously described, with the TCR primers listed in Table S5 used. Total RNA was purified with the Qiagen AllPrep DNA/RNA kit. Reads from multiple sequencing runs of the same library were pooled before analysis. From the authors' description of their analysis: Reads were retained only if their TCR constant sequence matched exactly, and those retained reads were trimmed to 150 nt and grouped according to their 12-nt molecular barcodes. Reads in each barcode group were sub-clustered using a 15% Levenshtein threshold, and a quality-weighted consensus sequence was built for each RNA molecule. Non-functional sequences were removed, as were lower-count sequences one edit away from another. Based on fitting two negative binomial distributions, any barcode sub-cluster with under 20% of the maximum read count was discarded. TCRdb handled the public reads itself, with Q25 trimming in fastp and clone calling in MiXCR, and kept productive beta chains. Duplicate CDR3 protein sequences are folded into a single record with the most common DNA and genes. The V and J calls reflect TCRdb's pipeline rather than the authors' work. The sample table records some 94,000 distinct CDR3 sequences; more than 20% of these occur just once. The ten most abundant clones make up around 0.77% of the sample.

The CDR3 sequence holds 14 residues, the cysteine and phenylalanine included. This entry keeps only the CDR3 DNA: 42 bases, framed from base 1. Reading the germline V gene gives CDR1 SGDLS and CDR2 YYNGEE. Here V drops 3 bases and J drops 2 bases, and the junction holds 2 bases not matched to any gene. The sample was naive CD8+ T cells from blood, with Jurkat cell RNA spiked in. Taken with the paper, the label for cell subset or site translates to: FACS-sorted CD8+CD4-CCR7+CD45RA+ naive T cells. This receptor was obtained from a human donor in good health. Some libraries in this study had Jurkat cell RNA spiked in. The chain joins TRBV9 to TRBJ2-1; 7 bases in the junction line up with TRBD2. The CDR3 reads CASSAGTTYNEQFF. The nucleotide sequence reads as follows: TGTGCCAGCAGCGCCGGGACTACCTACAATGAGCAGTTCTTC.